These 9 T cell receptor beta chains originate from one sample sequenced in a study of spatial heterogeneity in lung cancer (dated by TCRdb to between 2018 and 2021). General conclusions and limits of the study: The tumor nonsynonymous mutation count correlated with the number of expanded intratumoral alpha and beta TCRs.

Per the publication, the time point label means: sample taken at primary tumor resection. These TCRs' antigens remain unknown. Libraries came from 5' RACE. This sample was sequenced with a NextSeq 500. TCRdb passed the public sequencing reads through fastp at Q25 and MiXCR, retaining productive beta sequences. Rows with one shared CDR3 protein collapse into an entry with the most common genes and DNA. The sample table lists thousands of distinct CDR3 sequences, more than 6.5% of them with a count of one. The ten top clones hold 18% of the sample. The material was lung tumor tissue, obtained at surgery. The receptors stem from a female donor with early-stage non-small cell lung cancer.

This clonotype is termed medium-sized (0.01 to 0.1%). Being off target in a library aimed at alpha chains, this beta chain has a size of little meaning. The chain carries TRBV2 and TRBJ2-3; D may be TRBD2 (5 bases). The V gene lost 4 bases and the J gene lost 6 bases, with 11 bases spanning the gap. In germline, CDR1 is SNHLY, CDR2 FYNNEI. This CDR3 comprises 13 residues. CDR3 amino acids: CASSGGSADTQYF. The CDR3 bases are TGTGCCAGCAGTGGTGGTAGCGCCGATACGCAGTATTTT.

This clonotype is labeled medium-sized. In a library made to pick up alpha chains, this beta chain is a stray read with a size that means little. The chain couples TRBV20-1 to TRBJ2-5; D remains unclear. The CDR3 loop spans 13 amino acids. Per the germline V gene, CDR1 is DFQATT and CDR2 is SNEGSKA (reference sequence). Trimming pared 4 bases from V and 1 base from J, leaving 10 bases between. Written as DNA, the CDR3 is TGCAGTGCTACGAGGCCCCCCCAAGAGACCCAGTACTTC. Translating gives CSATRPPQETQYF.

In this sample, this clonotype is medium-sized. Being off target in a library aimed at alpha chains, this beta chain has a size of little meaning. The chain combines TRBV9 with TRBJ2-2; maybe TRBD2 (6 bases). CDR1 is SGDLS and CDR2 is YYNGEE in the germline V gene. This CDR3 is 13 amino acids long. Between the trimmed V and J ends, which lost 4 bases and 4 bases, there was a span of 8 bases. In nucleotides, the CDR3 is TGTGCCAGCAGCCCCGGGGGCACCGGGGAGCTGTTTTTT. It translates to CASSPGGTGELFF.

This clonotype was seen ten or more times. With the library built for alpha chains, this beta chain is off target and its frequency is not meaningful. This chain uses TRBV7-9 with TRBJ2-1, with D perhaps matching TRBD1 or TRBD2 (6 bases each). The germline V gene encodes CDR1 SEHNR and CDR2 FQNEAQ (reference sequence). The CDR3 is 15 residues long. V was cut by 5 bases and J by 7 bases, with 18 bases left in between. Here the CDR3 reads CASSPLGGGRNEQFF. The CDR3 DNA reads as TGTGCCAGCAGCCCTCTCGGGGGCGGAAGGAATGAGCAGTTCTTC. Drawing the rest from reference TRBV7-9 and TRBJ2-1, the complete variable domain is DTGVSQNPRHKITKRGQNVTFRCDPISEHNRLYWYRQTLGQGPEFLTYFQNEAQLEKSRLLSDRFSAERPKGSFSTLEIQRTEQGDSAMYLCASSPLGGGRNEQFFGPGTRLTVL.

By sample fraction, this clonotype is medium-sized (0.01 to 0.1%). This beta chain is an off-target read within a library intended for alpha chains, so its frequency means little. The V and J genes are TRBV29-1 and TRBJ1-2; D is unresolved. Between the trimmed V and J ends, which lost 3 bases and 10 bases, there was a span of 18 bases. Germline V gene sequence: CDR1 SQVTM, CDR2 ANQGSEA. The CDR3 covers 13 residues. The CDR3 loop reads CSVDQLTLEDYTF. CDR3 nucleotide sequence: TGCAGCGTTGACCAACTTACGCTTGAGGACTACACCTTC.

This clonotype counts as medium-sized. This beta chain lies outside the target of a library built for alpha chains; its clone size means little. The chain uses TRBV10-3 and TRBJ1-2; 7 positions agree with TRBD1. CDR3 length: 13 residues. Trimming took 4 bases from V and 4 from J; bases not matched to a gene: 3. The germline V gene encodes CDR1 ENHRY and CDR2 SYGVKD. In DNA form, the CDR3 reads TGTGCCATCAGTGCCTCAGGGGGCTATGGCTACACCTTC. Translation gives CAISASGGYGYTF.

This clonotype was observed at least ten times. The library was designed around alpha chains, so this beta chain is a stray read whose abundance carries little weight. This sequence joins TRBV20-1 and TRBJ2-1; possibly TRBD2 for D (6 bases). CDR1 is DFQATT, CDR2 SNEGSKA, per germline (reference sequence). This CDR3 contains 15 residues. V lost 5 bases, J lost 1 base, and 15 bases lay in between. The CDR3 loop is CSAYGTSLSYNEQFF. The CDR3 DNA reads TGCAGTGCTTACGGTACTAGCTTGTCCTACAATGAGCAGTTCTTC.

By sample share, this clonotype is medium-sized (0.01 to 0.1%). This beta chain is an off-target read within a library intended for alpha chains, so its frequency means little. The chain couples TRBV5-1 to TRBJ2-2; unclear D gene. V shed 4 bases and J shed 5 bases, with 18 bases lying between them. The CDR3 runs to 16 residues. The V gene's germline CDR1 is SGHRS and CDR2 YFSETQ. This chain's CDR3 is CASSRHDSVGTGELFF. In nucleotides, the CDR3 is TGCGCCAGCAGCCGCCATGATAGTGTAGGAACCGGGGAGCTGTTTTTT.

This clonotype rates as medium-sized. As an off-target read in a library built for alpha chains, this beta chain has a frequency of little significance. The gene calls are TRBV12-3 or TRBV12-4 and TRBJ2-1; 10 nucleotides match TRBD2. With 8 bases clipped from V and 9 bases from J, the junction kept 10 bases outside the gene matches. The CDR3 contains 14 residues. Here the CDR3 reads CASGQGTSVAEQFF. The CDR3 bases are TGTGCCAGCGGTCAAGGGACTAGCGTGGCTGAGCAGTTCTTC.